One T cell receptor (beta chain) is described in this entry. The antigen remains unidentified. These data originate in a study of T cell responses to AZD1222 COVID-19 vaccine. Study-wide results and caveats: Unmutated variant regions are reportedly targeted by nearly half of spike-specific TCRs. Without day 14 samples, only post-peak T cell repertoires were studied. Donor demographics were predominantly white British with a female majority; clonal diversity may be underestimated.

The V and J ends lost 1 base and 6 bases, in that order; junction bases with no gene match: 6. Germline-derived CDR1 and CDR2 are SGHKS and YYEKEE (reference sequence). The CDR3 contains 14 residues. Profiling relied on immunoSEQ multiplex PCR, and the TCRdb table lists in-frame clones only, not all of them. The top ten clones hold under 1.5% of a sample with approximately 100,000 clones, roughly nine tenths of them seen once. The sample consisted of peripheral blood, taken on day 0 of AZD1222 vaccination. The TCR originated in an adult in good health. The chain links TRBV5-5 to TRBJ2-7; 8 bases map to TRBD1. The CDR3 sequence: CASSLTQGAGEQYF. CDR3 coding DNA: TGTGCCAGCAGCTTGACCCAGGGGGCGGGCGAGCAGTACTTC.